Listed here is a single TCR beta chain. Its target is unknown. The data derive from a study of T-cell memory formation after mild COVID-19. TCRdb redid the calling of the 5' RACE reads with MiXCR, one entry per CDR3 protein. This sample has 350,000 or so distinct CDR3 sequences, with 10% to 15% found just once. This CDR3 is built from 15 residues. The germline V gene encodes CDR1 SEHNR and CDR2 FQNEAQ (reference sequence). V gave up 5 bases and J gave up 3 bases, with 16 bases separating them. Whole-study findings and limits: Contracting CD4+ clones lay largely in CM and EM, with CD8+ ones residing in EMRA. Some responding clones appeared in pre-infection memory, suggesting cross-reactive memory joined.

Sequenced sample: PBMCs or a T cell subset sorted from them (not recorded which). V is TRBV7-9 and J is TRBJ2-5, with a tentative D call TRBD1 (8 bases). This clonotype was obtained from a man aged 18 to 30 who had mild COVID-19 (a few samples of this study predate the infection). Cell type and time point are not known. CDR3 in amino acids: CASSRTTGGEETQYF. CDR3 coding DNA: TGTGCCAGCAGCCGAACTACAGGGGGGGAAGAGACCCAGTACTTC.